The rows below give T cell receptor beta chains drawn from one sample of a study of cytomegalovirus exposure and HLA in healthy donors. Sequencing was performed with immunoSEQ multiplex PCR; in TCRdb, only in-frame clones are kept and a portion is missing. The repertoire holds 80,000 to 100,000 clones, with roughly 87% as singletons. The sequencing sample was made of PBMCs. The origin of the receptors is a woman in her twenties or thirties in good health and CMV-seronegative. Both conserved end residues are part of each CDR3. A D gene is named only where the DNA matches it firmly. Some rows mark clone size as missing; the rest say once, few, many or name a class of expanded clone.

clone size | J gene | V gene | D gene | CDR3 protein | CDR3 DNA
NA | TRBJ1-2 | TRBV28 | NA | CASSLGSFTNYGYTF | TGTGCCAGCAGTTTAGGGAGTTTCACGAACTATGGCTACACCTTC
NA | TRBJ1-1 | TRBV2 | NA | CASSVLSGDTEAFF | TGTGCCAGCAGTGTTCTCTCGGGGGATACTGAAGCTTTCTTT
NA | TRBJ2-3 | TRBV5-1 | NA | CASSTHTDTQYF | TGCGCCAGCAGCACACACACAGATACGCAGTATTTT
few | TRBJ1-3 | TRBV28 | NA | CASSLRSFRRARSNDGSGNTIYF | TGTGCCAGCAGTTTAAGGAGCTTTCGCCGTGCCCGGTCTAACGATGGATCTGGAAACACCATATATTTT
NA | TRBJ2-1 | TRBV5-1 | NA | CASSLEHMPNEQFF | TGCGCCAGCAGCTTGGAACATATGCCCAATGAGCAGTTCTTC
NA | TRBJ2-1 | TRBV5-1 | NA | CASASGPLGDEQFF | TGCGCCAGCGCGTCCGGGCCCCTAGGGGATGAGCAGTTCTTC
few | TRBJ2-2 | TRBV5-1 | NA | CASSLNSRADTGELFF | TGCGCCAGCAGCTTGAACTCCAGGGCGGACACCGGGGAGCTGTTTTTT
NA | TRBJ2-1 | TRBV18 | NA | CATSGFLGEQFF | TGTGCCACCTCCGGGTTTCTGGGTGAGCAGTTCTTC
NA | TRBJ2-3 | TRBV7-3 | NA | CASSLTSSTDTQYF | TGTGCCAGCAGCTTGACTTCTAGCACAGATACGCAGTATTTT
NA | TRBJ2-1 | TRBV7-2 | NA | CASSLGGARRNEQFF | TGTGCCAGCAGCTTAGGTGGGGCGCGTCGGAATGAGCAGTTCTTC
NA | TRBJ2-5 | TRBV2 | NA | CASKLGLQETQYF | TGTGCCAGCAAACTAGGCCTCCAAGAGACCCAGTACTTC
NA | TRBJ2-3 | TRBV6-4 | NA | CASSFGQEGDTQYF | TGTGCCAGCAGTTTCGGACAGGAGGGAGATACGCAGTATTTT
NA | TRBJ1-1 | TRBV11-2 | TRBD1 | CASSSGQDTEAFF | TGTGCCAGCAGCTCAGGACAGGACACTGAAGCTTTCTTT
NA | TRBJ2-1 | TRBV15 | NA | CATSREADPYNEQFF | TGTGCCACCAGCAGAGAAGCGGACCCCTACAATGAGCAGTTCTTC
NA | TRBJ2-3 | TRBV15 | TRBD1 | CATSRQGAKDTQYF | TGTGCCACCAGCAGGCAGGGGGCAAAAGATACGCAGTATTTT
NA | TRBJ1-2 | TRBV6-5 | NA | CASSRSGTNYGYTF | TGTGCCAGCAGTCGGTCCGGGACAAACTATGGCTACACCTTC
NA | TRBJ1-5 | TRBV27 | NA | CASRPGGTHQPQHF | TGTGCCAGCAGGCCTGGGGGGACCCATCAGCCCCAGCATTTT
NA | TRBJ1-2 | TRBV18 | NA | CASSPSGDGYTF | TGTGCCAGCTCACCGTCGGGGGATGGCTACACCTTC
NA | TRBJ2-2 | TRBV6-5 | NA | CASSSEEADTGELFF | TGTGCCAGCAGCTCGGAGGAAGCGGACACCGGGGAGCTGTTTTTT
once | TRBJ2-1 | TRBV7-9 | NA | CASSPSGERNEQFF | TGTGCCAGCAGCCCGTCCGGGGAGAGGAATGAGCAGTTCTTC
NA | TRBJ2-1 | TRBV5-1 | TRBD2 | CASSLAQLAYNEQFF | TGCGCCAGCAGCTTGGCCCAACTAGCGTACAATGAGCAGTTCTTC
NA | TRBJ2-5 | TRBV29-1 | NA | CSVGQPGETQYF | TGCAGCGTTGGGCAGCCGGGAGAGACCCAGTACTTC
few | TRBJ2-7 | TRBV7-2 | NA | CASSLRGEFGYEQYF | TGTGCCAGCAGCCTCAGGGGGGAGTTCGGCTACGAGCAGTACTTC
NA | TRBJ2-7 | TRBV6-5 | TRBD2 | CASSGTSGGARQYF | TGTGCCAGCAGTGGGACTAGCGGGGGGGCCAGGCAGTACTTC
NA | TRBJ1-4 | TRBV10-3 | TRBD1 | CAISEGQGFATNEKLFF | TGTGCCATCAGTGAGGGACAGGGGTTTGCAACTAATGAAAAACTGTTTTTT
NA | TRBJ2-7 | TRBV6-5 | TRBD1 | CASSSALGQGLYEQYF | TGTGCCAGCAGTTCGGCTCTGGGACAGGGTCTCTACGAGCAGTACTTC
NA | TRBJ2-3 | TRBV4-2 | TRBD2 | CASKARLAGDTDTQYF | TGTGCCAGCAAGGCCCGACTAGCGGGGGACACAGATACGCAGTATTTT
few | TRBJ2-7 | TRBV7-9 | TRBD1 | CASSPDRGQGEQYF | TGTGCCAGCAGCCCTGACAGGGGGCAGGGCGAGCAGTACTTC
NA | TRBJ1-6 | TRBV6-5 | TRBD1 | CASSYPSGQGTGPLHF | TGTGCCAGCAGTTACCCCTCGGGACAGGGGACGGGGCCCCTCCACTTT
NA | TRBJ2-1 | TRBV11-2 | TRBD2 | CASSLAGLAGGYNEQFF | TGTGCCAGCAGCTTAGCGGGACTAGCGGGGGGGTACAATGAGCAGTTCTTC
NA | TRBJ1-5 | TRBV4-1 | TRBD1 | CASSQDNRGFNQPQHF | TGCGCCAGCAGCCAAGATAACAGGGGGTTCAATCAGCCCCAGCATTTT
NA | TRBJ2-7 | TRBV19 | TRBD1 | CASKARQGTYDEQYF | TGTGCCAGTAAGGCGAGACAGGGGACATATGATGAGCAGTACTTC
NA | TRBJ2-3 | TRBV11-1 | TRBD2 | CASSLGRGAGGITDTQYF | TGTGCCAGCAGCTTAGGAAGAGGAGCGGGGGGAATCACAGATACGCAGTATTTT
NA | TRBJ2-5 | TRBV10-3 | NA | CAISEPRGRGKDSQETQYF | TGTGCCATCAGTGAGCCCCGAGGGCGGGGCAAAGATTCCCAAGAGACCCAGTACTTC
NA | TRBJ1-1 | TRBV6-5 | TRBD1 | CASRDRMNTEAFF | TGTGCCAGCAGGGACAGGATGAACACTGAAGCTTTCTTT
NA | TRBJ1-1 | TRBV7-9 | NA | CASSLTPGLGAFF | TGTGCCAGCAGCTTGACTCCGGGACTCGGAGCTTTCTTT